A selection of T cell receptor beta chains follows, all from one sample in a study of blood T cell repertoires in COVID-19. Sequencing was performed with immunoSEQ multiplex PCR; in TCRdb, only in-frame clones are kept and a portion is missing. The sample holds hundreds of thousands of clones, approximately 82% seen once. The source material was peripheral blood. The receptor set was obtained from an elderly man with acute or convalescent COVID-19. The CDR3 runs from the conserved cysteine through the conserved F or W. The D gene is left open where the match is weak. Some rows mark clone size as missing; the rest say once, few, many or name a class of expanded clone.

few TRBD1 TRBJ1-6 TRBV5-4 CASRNQLDRVASPLHF TGTGCCAGCAGAAACCAACTGGACAGGGTAGCTTCACCCCTCCACTTT
. TRBD1 TRBJ1-2 TRBV28 CASSLGWTGGYTF TGTGCCAGCAGTTTGGGGTGGACAGGTGGCTACACCTTC
. TRBD1 TRBJ1-1 TRBV28 CASSLFWTGATEAFF TGTGCCAGCAGTTTATTTTGGACAGGGGCGACTGAAGCTTTCTTT
. . TRBJ1-2 TRBV19 CASSIDRGYTF TGTGCCAGTAGTATAGATCGGGGCTACACCTTC
once TRBD1 TRBJ1-2 TRBV7-9 CASSQTSTGGVLSPNGYTF TGTGCCAGCAGCCAAACCTCTACAGGGGGCGTTCTAAGCCCGAATGGCTACACCTTC
few . TRBJ2-2 TRBV19 CASSIVSGVGELFF TGTGCCAGTAGTATAGTGTCAGGGGTCGGGGAGCTGTTTTTT
few . TRBJ1-6 TRBV3-1/TRBV3-2 CASSPFTTGQVSPLHF TGTGCCAGCAGCCCGTTTACGACAGGCCAGGTTTCACCCCTCCACTTT
. . TRBJ1-1 TRBV10-3 CAISHDRHTEAFF TGTGCCATCAGTCATGACAGGCATACTGAAGCTTTCTTT
. TRBD1 TRBJ1-1 TRBV3-1/TRBV3-2 CASSLQGRAAEAFF TGTGCCAGCAGTCTACAGGGGCGTGCGGCTGAAGCTTTCTTT
. TRBD2 TRBJ2-7 TRBV5-1 CASSLEREMGEQYF TGCGCCAGCAGCTTGGAGCGGGAGATGGGCGAGCAGTACTTC
. TRBD2 TRBJ2-7 TRBV9 CASSEGLAGFEQYF TGTGCCAGCAGCGAGGGACTAGCGGGTTTCGAGCAGTACTTC
once TRBD1 TRBJ2-1 TRBV6-5 CASRGQGSYNEQFF TGTGCCAGCAGGGGACAGGGCTCCTACAATGAGCAGTTCTTC
once TRBD2 TRBJ2-1 TRBV27 CASSLLWTSGRHEQFF TGTGCCAGCAGTTTACTTTGGACTAGCGGGAGACATGAGCAGTTCTTC
. . TRBJ2-7 TRBV19 CASSISGFYEQYF TGTGCCAGTAGTATTTCAGGGTTCTACGAGCAGTACTTC
. TRBD1 TRBJ2-7 TRBV24-1 CATSDPGGGYEQYF TGTGCCACCAGTGACCCAGGGGGCGGGTACGAGCAGTACTTC
. . TRBJ1-5 TRBV7-9 CASSLGHSNQPQHF TGTGCCAGCAGCTTGGGACACAGCAATCAGCCCCAGCATTTT
. TRBD1 TRBJ2-7 TRBV29-1 CSVEKGAGGTYEQYF TGCAGCGTTGAAAAGGGGGCAGGGGGCACCTACGAGCAGTACTTC
. . TRBJ1-6 TRBV7-2 CASSVQGISPLHF TGTGCCAGCAGCGTACAGGGTATTTCACCCCTCCACTTT
. TRBD2 TRBJ2-1 TRBV3-1/TRBV3-2 CASSHEGLAGRNEQFF TGTGCCAGCAGCCACGAGGGACTAGCGGGTCGCAATGAGCAGTTCTTC
. TRBD1 TRBJ2-1 TRBV2 CASSARTGYNEQFF TGTGCCAGCAGTGCTCGGACAGGGTACAATGAGCAGTTCTTC